This is a list of T cell receptor beta chains from one sample in a study of identical twins. TCRdb itself ran the 5' RACE reads through MiXCR, one entry per CDR3 protein. Found here are about 900,000 distinct CDR3 sequences, roughly 12% of them singletons; the top ten hold about 1.5%. This same sample was also part of a study on yellow fever vaccine responses in identical twins.

Sequencing was performed on PBMCs. The receptors stem from a woman younger than 35 in good health. Each CDR3 is given with its conserved first and last residue. The D gene is left open where the match is weak. Part of the rows lack a size; the others show once, few, many or a class for expanded clones.

clone size	D gene	V gene	J gene	CDR3 DNA	CDR3 protein
-	TRBD1	TRBV27	TRBJ2-1	TGTGCCAGCAGTTTGTGGACAGGGGACAATGAGCAGTTCTTC	CASSLWTGDNEQFF
-	TRBD1	TRBV28	TRBJ1-2	TGTGCCAGCAGCCCCATGGGACAGAACTATGGCTACACCTTC	CASSPMGQNYGYTF
many	-	TRBV12-3/TRBV12-4	TRBJ1-5	TGTGCCAGCAGTTTAGGGTCAGACAATCAGCCCCAGCATTTT	CASSLGSDNQPQHF
few	TRBD2	TRBV5-1	TRBJ2-1	TGCGCCAGCAGCCCGGAGATTAGCGGGGTCTTCAATGAGCAGTTCTTC	CASSPEISGVFNEQFF
-	-	TRBV18	TRBJ2-1	TGTGCCAGCTCACCCTTATTTACCTCCTACAATGAGCAGTTCTTC	CASSPLFTSYNEQFF
-	-	TRBV9	TRBJ1-6	TGTGCCAGCAGCGTAGATGAGGGGTTTTATTCACCCCTCCACTTT	CASSVDEGFYSPLHF
many	-	TRBV5-1	TRBJ1-2	TGCGCCAGCAGCTTGGCCGGGAATGTGTACTATGGCTACACCTTC	CASSLAGNVYYGYTF
few	TRBD2	TRBV11-2	TRBJ2-5	TGTGCCAGCAGCTCCCCACCTGAACTAGCGGGGGGCCGAGAGACCCAGTACTTC	CASSSPPELAGGRETQYF
few	-	TRBV20-1	TRBJ1-2	TGCAGTGCTAGAGATGAAACAGGCGCGGTTGGCTACACCTTC	CSARDETGAVGYTF
-	TRBD2	TRBV4-1	TRBJ2-5	TGCGCCAGCAGCCAAGAAGGCTTCGCGGGGGGAGGTGAGACCCAGTACTTC	CASSQEGFAGGGETQYF
many	-	TRBV4-2	TRBJ2-7	TGTGCCAGCAGCCAAGAGGTAGCCCCGCTATACGAGCAGTACTTC	CASSQEVAPLYEQYF
few	-	TRBV4-1	TRBJ2-1	TGCGCCAGCAGCCAAGGCGGGACTGATTCACACAATGAGCAGTTCTTC	CASSQGGTDSHNEQFF
many	TRBD1	TRBV24-1	TRBJ2-1	TGTGCCACCAGTCGTGGCGCCTGGAGAGGTGGGGACAGGAGGGGCGATGAGCAGTTCTTC	CATSRGAWRGGDRRGDEQFF
few	TRBD1	TRBV20-1	TRBJ2-1	TGCAGTGCTAGGGACAGGGGAACCTACAATGAGCAGTTCTTC	CSARDRGTYNEQFF
few	-	TRBV27	TRBJ2-2	TGTGCCAGCAGTTTAAGGAAGAACACCGGGGAGCTGTTTTTT	CASSLRKNTGELFF
few	TRBD2	TRBV24-1	TRBJ2-3	TGTGCCACCAGTGAGACGGGACTAGCTGGGGATACGCAGTATTTT	CATSETGLAGDTQYF
-	TRBD1	TRBV7-9	TRBJ2-7	TGTGCCAGCAGCCACCGACAGGGGTACTACGAGCAGTACTTC	CASSHRQGYYEQYF
few	-	TRBV6-5	TRBJ1-2	TGTGCCAGCAGTTACACCACCGGACAGACGACTTATGGCTACACCTTC	CASSYTTGQTTYGYTF
-	-	TRBV7-2	TRBJ2-1	TGTGCCAGCAGCTTAGGAGTCAGGGGAAATGAGCAGTTCTTC	CASSLGVRGNEQFF
few	TRBD2	TRBV15	TRBJ2-3	TGTGCCACCAGCAGAGATCTGCTAGCGGGGGGGCCGGCAGATACGCAGTATTTT	CATSRDLLAGGPADTQYF
-	-	TRBV15	TRBJ2-5	TGTGCCACCAGCAGAGGGCCCGCCGGCCCAGGAGGGGAGACCCAGTACTTC	CATSRGPAGPGGETQYF
-	-	TRBV7-7	TRBJ2-5	TGTGCCAGCAGCTTATGGGGACCAAATGAACAAGAGACCCAGTACTTC	CASSLWGPNEQETQYF
few	-	TRBV7-9	TRBJ2-5	TGTGCCAGCAGCACTCAGTCTCCGGAGACCCAGTACTTC	CASSTQSPETQYF
many	-	TRBV5-1	TRBJ1-6	TGCGCCAGCAGCTTGGATCATAATTCACCCCTCCACTTT	CASSLDHNSPLHF
once	-	TRBV10-3	TRBJ2-5	TGTGCCATCAGTGAGCCATTACAGCAAGAGACCCAGTACTTC	CAISEPLQQETQYF
few	-	TRBV6-1	TRBJ2-3	TGTGCCAGCAGAACCCCGGGTAGGCCAGATACGCAGTATTTT	CASRTPGRPDTQYF
-	-	TRBV20-1	TRBJ1-2	TGCAGTGCTAGAGATGGGGAGGGGAGGTTTTATGGCTACACCTTC	CSARDGEGRFYGYTF
few	-	TRBV29-1	TRBJ1-1	TGCAGCGCCCGGGTTGCAGTGAACACTGAAGCTTTCTTT	CSARVAVNTEAFF
few	-	TRBV29-1	TRBJ2-1	TGCAGCGTCTCAGTGTACAATGAGCAGTTCTTC	CSVSVYNEQFF
-	-	TRBV20-1	TRBJ1-6	TGCAGTGCTGAACACCTCTCCTATAATTCACCCCTCCACTTT	CSAEHLSYNSPLHF
-	-	TRBV7-8	TRBJ1-2	TGTGCCAGCAGCTTAGCGTACCGACGTCTCTATGGCTACACCTTC	CASSLAYRRLYGYTF
few	-	TRBV2	TRBJ2-1	TGTGCCAGCAGTGATGGTCACAATGAGCAGTTCTTC	CASSDGHNEQFF
many	-	TRBV3-1	TRBJ1-1	TGTGCCAGCAGCCAAGGGGCCTTACGGTTACGTATGAACACTGAAGCTTTCTTT	CASSQGALRLRMNTEAFF
many	-	TRBV20-1	TRBJ2-7	TGCAGTGCTAGAGCTCGCGGATCCTACGAGCAGTACTTC	CSARARGSYEQYF
few	-	TRBV29-1	TRBJ1-1	TGCAGCGTTGTAGGAGGGGATAACACTGAAGCTTTCTTT	CSVVGGDNTEAFF
-	TRBD2	TRBV6-1	TRBJ2-5	TGTGCCAGCAGTCAAACTAGCGGGAGTGGCAAGACCCAGTACTTC	CASSQTSGSGKTQYF
-	-	TRBV7-9	TRBJ2-1	TGTGCCAGCAGCTATACAGTTGAGCAGTTCTTC	CASSYTVEQFF
-	TRBD1	TRBV5-6	TRBJ1-4	TGTGCCAGCACCCGAGAGGGACAGGGGGCGAATGAAAAACTGTTTTTT	CASTREGQGANEKLFF
many	-	TRBV12-3/TRBV12-4	TRBJ2-7	TGTGCCAGCAGTTTAGGCGGCGGCGAGCAGTACTTC	CASSLGGGEQYF
-	-	TRBV2	TRBJ2-2	TGTGCCAGCATGGCCGGGACGTTGAACACCGGGGAGCTGTTTTTT	CASMAGTLNTGELFF
few	-	TRBV6-5	TRBJ2-7	TGTGCCAGCAGTTACTCCTCCCGGACTCTCAGCTCCTACGAGCAGTACTTC	CASSYSSRTLSSYEQYF
many	-	TRBV5-1	TRBJ2-2	TGCGCCAGCAGCTTGTTGGTGACCGGGGAGCTGTTTTTT	CASSLLVTGELFF
-	TRBD1	TRBV2	TRBJ2-7	TGTGCCAGCAGTGAAGCGCGGGGACAGGGGGACGAGCAGTACTTC	CASSEARGQGDEQYF
-	-	TRBV14	TRBJ2-1	TGTGCCAGCAGCCCCGCCGGGGCCCCCTACAATGAGCAGTTCTTC	CASSPAGAPYNEQFF
few	TRBD2	TRBV29-1	TRBJ2-3	TGCAGCGTTGAAGATCCCCTAGTGACTAGCGGCTCAGTAGATACGCAGTATTTT	CSVEDPLVTSGSVDTQYF
once	TRBD2	TRBV28	TRBJ2-7	TGTGCCAGCAGTTTACACGGGGGGGTTCACTACGAGCAGTACTTC	CASSLHGGVHYEQYF
-	TRBD2	TRBV25-1	TRBJ2-3	TGTGCCAGCAGTTGGGGCGCGGGAGGCCCGGATACGCAGTATTTT	CASSWGAGGPDTQYF
-	TRBD1	TRBV12-3/TRBV12-4	TRBJ2-2	TGTGCCAGCAGTCACCGGGACAGGGGAAACACCGGGGAGCTGTTTTTT	CASSHRDRGNTGELFF
many	-	TRBV3-1	TRBJ2-5	TGTGCCAGCAGCTTACGAGGCGGGGAGACCCAGTACTTC	CASSLRGGETQYF